This T cell receptor beta chain appears in the sequencing data of a study of shared clonotypes between healthy human individuals. General observations from the study: What naive subsets generally showed was a larger estimated richness than memory subsets showed. Several donors held about 5% of naive CD4 clonotypes in common.

Comments on this clone: Its antigen is currently unknown.

Germline CDR1 and CDR2: KGHSH and LQKENI. The CDR3 covers 16 residues. After removal of 5 bases from V and 4 bases from J, the junction contained 8 bases not matched to a gene. The data were produced by immunoSEQ multiplex PCR, yet TCRdb's version contains in-frame clones alone and is incomplete. Among about 2.4 million clones listed, around 90% were seen once. The J gene is TRBJ2-1, the V gene TRBV18, with 10 bases that match TRBD2. Sequenced material: naive CD4+ T cells sorted from blood. Subset of the sample: CD45RA+ positively selected. This TCR derives from a man between 18 and 29 years old in good health. CDR3 nucleotide sequence: TGTGCCAGCTCAGGCAATCTAGCGGGGGCTTACAATGAGCAGTTCTTC. It specifies CASSGNLAGAYNEQFF.